The T cell receptor beta chain described here comes from a study of cytomegalovirus exposure and HLA in healthy donors. PCR primers comprised 60 Vbeta and 13 Jbeta primers. Sequencing used immunoSEQ multiplex PCR; TCRdb keeps in-frame clones, though not all of them. The sample yields some 150,000 clones, around 79% seen once. V lost 7 bases and J lost 5; bases outside the gene matches: 16. This CDR3 spans 19 amino acids. Germline V gives CDR1 SEHNR, CDR2 FQNEAQ (reference sequence). Input material: PBMCs. The receptor was isolated from a man aged 40-49 years in good health and CMV-seropositive. The V call is TRBV7-9, the J call TRBJ2-1; 14 bases are shared with TRBD2. CDR3: CASTTPGLAGDYGDNEQFF. DNA for the CDR3: TGTGCCAGCACTACTCCGGGACTAGCGGGAGATTATGGGGACAATGAGCAGTTCTTC.